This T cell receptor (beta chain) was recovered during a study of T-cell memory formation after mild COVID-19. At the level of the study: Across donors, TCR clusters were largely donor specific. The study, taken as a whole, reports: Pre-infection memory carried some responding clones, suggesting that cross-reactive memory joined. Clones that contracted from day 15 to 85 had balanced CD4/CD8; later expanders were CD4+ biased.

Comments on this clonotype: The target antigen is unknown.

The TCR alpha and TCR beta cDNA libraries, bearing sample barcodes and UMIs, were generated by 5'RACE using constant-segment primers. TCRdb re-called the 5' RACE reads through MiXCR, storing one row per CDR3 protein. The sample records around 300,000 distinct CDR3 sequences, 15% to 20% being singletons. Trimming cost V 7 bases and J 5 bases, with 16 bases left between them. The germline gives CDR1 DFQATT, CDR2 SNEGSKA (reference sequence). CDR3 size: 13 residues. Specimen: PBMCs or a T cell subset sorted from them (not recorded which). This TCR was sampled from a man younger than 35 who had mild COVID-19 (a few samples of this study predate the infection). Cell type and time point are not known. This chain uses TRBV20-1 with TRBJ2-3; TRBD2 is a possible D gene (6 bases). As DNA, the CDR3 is TGCAGTGGAGCTAGAATGGGAGGAGATACGCAGTATTTT. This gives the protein CSGARMGGDTQYF.